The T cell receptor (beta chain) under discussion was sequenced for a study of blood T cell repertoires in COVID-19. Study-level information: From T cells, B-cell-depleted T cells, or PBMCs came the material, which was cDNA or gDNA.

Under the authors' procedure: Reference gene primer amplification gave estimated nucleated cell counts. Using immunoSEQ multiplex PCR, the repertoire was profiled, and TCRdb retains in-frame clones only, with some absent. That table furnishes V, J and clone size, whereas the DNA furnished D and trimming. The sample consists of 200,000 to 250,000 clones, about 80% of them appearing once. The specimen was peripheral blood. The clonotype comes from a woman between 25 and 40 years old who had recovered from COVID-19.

The CDR3 loop is CASSYIGQGFNEKLFF. CDR3 DNA sequence: TGTGCCAGCAGTTACATAGGACAGGGGTTTAATGAAAAACTGTTTTTT. V gene TRBV6-6 combines with J gene TRBJ1-4; TRBD1 matches at 9 bases. This CDR3 spans 16 amino acids. Per germline, CDR1 MNHNY and CDR2 SVGAGI (reference sequence). The J segment lost 4 bases and the V segment lost 2 bases, leaving 5 bases of the junction unmatched.